These T cell receptor beta chains were read from a single sample in a study of CD8 T cells in ankylosing spondylitis. MiXCR, applied by TCRdb to the 5' RACE reads, yields one record per CDR3 protein. The table shows roughly 220,000 distinct CDR3 sequences, with about 18% occurring only once. Sequenced input: blood, either unsorted or a sorted T cell fraction (not recorded which). The receptors come from a male donor with ankylosing spondylitis. The CDR3 runs from the conserved cysteine through the conserved F or W. A D gene is named only where the DNA matches it firmly. Not every row has a clone size; where given, it reads once, few, many or a size class.

-	TRBD2	TRBV29-1	TRBJ2-1	TGCAGCGTTGAACTAGCGGGAGGGCACTACAATGAGCAGTTCTTC	CSVELAGGHYNEQFF
few	-	TRBV3-1	TRBJ1-1	TGTGCCAGCAGCCAAGGAATGCGGGTCCAGAACACTGAAGCTTTCTTT	CASSQGMRVQNTEAFF
few	TRBD1	TRBV3-1	TRBJ2-3	TGTGCCAGCAGCCAAGAGCCAGGGGGAACCTCCGATACGCAGTATTTT	CASSQEPGGTSDTQYF
few	-	TRBV7-8	TRBJ1-1	TGTGCCAGCAGCTTAGACGTCGGGGGGCCGGGGGTCACTGAAGCTTTCTTT	CASSLDVGGPGVTEAFF
few	TRBD1	TRBV27	TRBJ2-7	TGTGCCAGCAGCCCCCCCGGGACAGAATCCTACGAGCAGTACTTC	CASSPPGTESYEQYF
once	-	TRBV12-3/TRBV12-4	TRBJ1-2	TGTGCCAGCAGTTTAGATGTGGAGGGGCACCCCTATGGCTACACCTTC	CASSLDVEGHPYGYTF
many	-	TRBV2	TRBJ1-5	TGTGCCAGCAGTATAACAGGGTATCAGCCCCAGCATTTT	CASSITGYQPQHF
few	TRBD2	TRBV4-1	TRBJ2-7	TGCGCCAGCAGCCAAGATACTAGCGGGAGTTCTGCATACGAGCAGTACTTC	CASSQDTSGSSAYEQYF
-	-	TRBV2	TRBJ2-4	TGTGCCAGCAGTGAAGCGCTTCATGGGCAGGGAGCCATTCAGTACTTC	CASSEALHGQGAIQYF
-	-	TRBV15	TRBJ1-1	TGTGCCACCAGCATAGGGGGGGTTTCGGGCACTGAAGCTTTCTTT	CATSIGGVSGTEAFF
few	-	TRBV5-5	TRBJ2-7	TGTGCCAGCAGCTTATCAGGGAACGAGCAGTACTTC	CASSLSGNEQYF
-	TRBD1	TRBV6-1	TRBJ1-2	TGTGCCAGCAGTAGTCCTGGAGGGGGCTTAGGCTACACCTTC	CASSSPGGGLGYTF
-	TRBD1	TRBV20-1	TRBJ1-1	TGCAGTGCTAACGACAGGGCTGAAGCTTTCTTT	CSANDRAEAFF
few	-	TRBV28	TRBJ1-2	TGTGCCAGCAGTTTTTTCCGGGATTATGGCTACACCTTC	CASSFFRDYGYTF
few	TRBD2	TRBV12-3/TRBV12-4	TRBJ2-3	TGTGCCAGCAGTCCTACGACTAGCGGGAGCTCAGATACGCAGTATTTT	CASSPTTSGSSDTQYF
-	TRBD2	TRBV5-6	TRBJ2-7	TGTGCCAGCAGCTTGACTAGCGGATACTACGAGCAGTACTTC	CASSLTSGYYEQYF
few	-	TRBV20-1	TRBJ1-3	TGCAGTGCTAGTGATTTTGGGACTTTCCCTGGAAACACCATATATTTT	CSASDFGTFPGNTIYF
few	TRBD2	TRBV4-1	TRBJ2-7	TGCGCCAGCAGCCAAGATCACCGGCGGGAGGGCCCCTACGAGCAGTACTTC	CASSQDHRREGPYEQYF
many	TRBD2	TRBV7-2	TRBJ2-7	TGTGCCAGCAGCTTAGGACTAGCGGATTACGAGCAGTACTTC	CASSLGLADYEQYF
-	TRBD1	TRBV6-2/TRBV6-3	TRBJ2-2	TGTGCCAGCAGTACCAGGACAGGGGCCATCACCGGGGAGCTGTTTTTT	CASSTRTGAITGELFF
-	-	TRBV9	TRBJ2-3	TGTGCCAGCAGCGCCTGGGAGAGGACAGATACGCAGTATTTT	CASSAWERTDTQYF
-	-	TRBV4-1	TRBJ2-1	TGCGCCAGCAGCCAAGATCTGGGCCCGAATGAGCAGTTCTTC	CASSQDLGPNEQFF
few	TRBD2	TRBV7-2	TRBJ2-3	TGTGCCAGCAGGCATATCGAGGCGGGGGTCACAGATACGCAGTATTTT	CASRHIEAGVTDTQYF
few	TRBD2	TRBV20-1	TRBJ2-3	TGCAGTGCTAGTAACCTAGCGGGGGACGATACGCAGTATTTT	CSASNLAGDDTQYF
-	-	TRBV13	TRBJ1-6	TGTGCCAGCAGCTCAGGGACGGTGGATAATTCACCCCTCCACTTT	CASSSGTVDNSPLHF
few	-	TRBV5-6	TRBJ2-1	TGTGCCAGCAGCAGGGGGGGGGAATGGCAGTTCTTC	CASSRGGEWQFF
few	-	TRBV12-3/TRBV12-4	TRBJ2-5	TGTGCCAGCAGTTTAGTCCAGGGGCATTTGGAGACCCAGTACTTC	CASSLVQGHLETQYF
-	TRBD1	TRBV5-1	TRBJ2-7	TGCGCCAGCAGCCACCCGGGACAGGGGCTCTACGAGCAGTACTTC	CASSHPGQGLYEQYF
few	-	TRBV12-3/TRBV12-4	TRBJ1-1	TGTGCCAGCAGTTTAGTTCTGGGTCTGAACACTGAAGCTTTCTTT	CASSLVLGLNTEAFF
-	-	TRBV12-3/TRBV12-4	TRBJ2-2	TGTGCCAGCTTAAATGACGCCTTCGGGGAGCTGTTTTTT	CASLNDAFGELFF
-	TRBD1	TRBV28	TRBJ2-6	TGTGCCAGCAGTTTATTTGGGACAGGACTTTCTGGGGCCAACGTCCTGACTTTC	CASSLFGTGLSGANVLTF
few	-	TRBV11-2	TRBJ2-2	TGTGCCAGCAGCTTAGATCCCGGGGAGCTGTTTTTT	CASSLDPGELFF
few	-	TRBV6-2/TRBV6-3	TRBJ2-1	TGTGCCAGCAGTTATCGCGGGCCTCCCTACAATGAGCAGTTCTTC	CASSYRGPPYNEQFF
few	-	TRBV6-1	TRBJ1-5	TGTGCCAGCAGTGAGGGGGGGGCGGGTCAGCCCCAGCATTTT	CASSEGGAGQPQHF
-	-	TRBV7-9	TRBJ2-1	TGTGCCAGCAGCCTCCCGGACCTTAGCAATGAGCAGTTCTTC	CASSLPDLSNEQFF
-	-	TRBV6-6	TRBJ2-5	TGTGCCAGCAGTTATACGGAGACCCAGTACTTC	CASSYTETQYF
-	TRBD1	TRBV13	TRBJ1-2	TGTGCCAGCAGCCTTCTTACAGGGGTTGATGGCTACACCTTC	CASSLLTGVDGYTF
-	TRBD1	TRBV7-9	TRBJ2-3	TGTGCCAGCAGCCAGGACAGGGGGACTAGCACAGATACGCAGTATTTT	CASSQDRGTSTDTQYF
few	-	TRBV5-1	TRBJ1-3	TGCGCCAGCAGCTTGGGGGGGTCTTCTGGAAACACCATATATTTT	CASSLGGSSGNTIYF
-	-	TRBV4-1	TRBJ1-1	TGCGCCAGCAGCCAAGCTGGAGTAATTGAAGCTTTCTTT	CASSQAGVIEAFF
-	TRBD1	TRBV4-1	TRBJ2-7	TGCGCCAGCAGCCAAGTTGGACAGGGAAGGGGATATGGCGAGCAGTACTTC	CASSQVGQGRGYGEQYF
-	-	TRBV28	TRBJ2-2	TGTGCCAGCAGTCTCCTCATAGGGTGGAACACCGGGGAGCTGTTTTTT	CASSLLIGWNTGELFF
-	TRBD1	TRBV25-1	TRBJ1-6	TGTGCCAGCAGTAGGACAGGGGAAAATGACGCACCCCTCCACTTT	CASSRTGENDAPLHF
many	TRBD1	TRBV20-1	TRBJ2-2	TGCAGTGCAGGGACAGGGGATCACGGGGAGCTGTTTTTT	CSAGTGDHGELFF
-	-	TRBV27	TRBJ1-5	TGTGCCAGCAGTCCCCAAAAGGACCGCGGTCGGCCCCAGCATTTT	CASSPQKDRGRPQHF
-	TRBD2	TRBV6-2/TRBV6-3	TRBJ2-2	TGTGCCAGCAGTTATCCCGGACTAGCGATAACGACCGGGGAGCTGTTTTTT	CASSYPGLAITTGELFF